The TCR beta chain under discussion was sequenced for a study of cytomegalovirus exposure and HLA in healthy donors. Whole-study findings and limits: Earlier analysis looked at TCR beta V segments, and most were productive about 90% or about 30% of the time.

Trimming stripped 6 bases from V and 2 bases from J, with 10 bases between. The CDR3 spans 14 residues. Germline-derived CDR1 and CDR2 are MDHEN and SYDVKM. Primers included in the PCR were 60 Vbeta and 13 Jbeta primers. Clones were read by immunoSEQ multiplex PCR, and TCRdb kept only the in-frame ones, dropping some. Among around 67,000 clones listed, around 76% were seen once. As to this clone: Antigen: not known.

Sequencing used PBMCs. The chain couples TRBV28 to TRBJ1-4; D is perhaps TRBD1 (5 bases). The sequence was collected from a woman in her twenties or thirties in good health and CMV-seropositive. DNA of the CDR3: TGTGCCAGCAGGGACGGGGGGACTAATGAAAAACTGTTTTTT. Its protein product is CASRDGGTNEKLFF.